This TCR beta chain was sequenced in a study of T cell changes during pregnancy in multiple sclerosis. Clones were sequenced by immunoSEQ multiplex PCR, and TCRdb holds only the in-frame ones, with some missing. The data show around 60,000 clones, 90% to 95% seen once. This clone turned up a few times. The germline CDR1 and CDR2 sequences are LGHNA and YSLEER. The V end was cut by 0 bases, the J end by 3 bases, with 8 bases between. This CDR3 has 15 amino acids. The sequence derives from a female donor with multiple sclerosis, enrolled in a pregnancy study. Sequenced material: CD4+ T cells from peripheral blood mononuclear cells, taken before pregnancy. The rearrangement links TRBV4-3 to TRBJ1-4; D remains ambiguous. CDR3 in DNA: TGCGCCAGCAGCCAAGATGGACTGGCTAATGAAAAACTGTTTTTT. This translates into CASSQDGLANEKLFF.